The table lists the clone carrying this T cell receptor beta chain with many counts. Its antigen is not identified. The CDR3 totals 12 residues. V was trimmed by 1 base and J by 7 bases, leaving 8 bases between them. Investigators amplified TCR beta CDR3 regions from RNA transcripts. Amplification began with first-round RT-PCR using HTBI primers, then second-round multiplex PCR was performed. MiXCR was run by TCRdb on the multiplex PCR reads, yielding one entry per CDR3 protein. The sample comprises 600,000 to 700,000 distinct CDR3 sequences, over 40% of which are singletons, and roughly 3.5% rests with the top ten. This sample was included in a study of Graves' ophthalmopathy and Graves' hyperthyroidism. About the study: The blood sample was drawn at first diagnosis and before any treatment. Whole-study findings and limits: The majority of expanded thyroid clonotypes above 0.001 frequency also occurred in blood.

Donors with ophthalmopathy: moderate-to-severe activity, CAS ≥3, NOSPECS ≥4, duration under 3 months. Excluded: other autoimmune disease, uncontrolled infection, pregnancy or lactation. The sample taken for sequencing was peripheral blood. V gene TRBV12-3 or TRBV12-4 combines with J gene TRBJ2-7; the D is unclear. This sequence was found in an adult man with Graves' ophthalmopathy. The CDR3 DNA is TGTGCCAGCAGTTTAGACAATGGGGAGCAGTACTTC. Translating it yields CASSLDNGEQYF.